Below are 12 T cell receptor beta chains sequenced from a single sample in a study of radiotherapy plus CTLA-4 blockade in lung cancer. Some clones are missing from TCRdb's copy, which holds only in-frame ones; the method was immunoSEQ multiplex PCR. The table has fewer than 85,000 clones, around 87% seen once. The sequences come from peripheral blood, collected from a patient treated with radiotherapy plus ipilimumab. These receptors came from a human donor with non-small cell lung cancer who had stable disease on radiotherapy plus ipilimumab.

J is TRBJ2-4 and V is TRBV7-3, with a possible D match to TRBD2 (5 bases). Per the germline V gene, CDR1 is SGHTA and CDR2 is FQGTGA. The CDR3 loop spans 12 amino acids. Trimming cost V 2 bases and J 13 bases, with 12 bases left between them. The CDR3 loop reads CASSLDRGFQYF. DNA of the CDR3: TGTGCCAGCAGCTTAGACCGGGGATTCCAGTACTTC.

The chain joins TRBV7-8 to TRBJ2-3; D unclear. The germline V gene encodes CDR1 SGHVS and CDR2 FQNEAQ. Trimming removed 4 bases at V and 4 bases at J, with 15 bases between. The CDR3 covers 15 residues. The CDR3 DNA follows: TGTGCCAGCAGCTCCTTCTCGATCCAATCAGATACGCAGTATTTT. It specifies CASSSFSIQSDTQYF.

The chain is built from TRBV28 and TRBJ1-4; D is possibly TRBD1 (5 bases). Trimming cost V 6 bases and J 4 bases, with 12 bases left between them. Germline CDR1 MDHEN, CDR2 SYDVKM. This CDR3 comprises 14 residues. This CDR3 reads CASRLQEVNEKLFF. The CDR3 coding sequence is TGTGCCAGCAGACTACAGGAAGTTAATGAAAAACTGTTTTTT. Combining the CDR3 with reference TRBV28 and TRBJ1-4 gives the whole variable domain DVKVTQSSRYLVKRTGEKVFLECVQDMDHENMFWYRQDPGLGLRLIYFSYDVKMKEKGDIPEGYSVSREKKERFSLILESASTNQTSMYLCASRLQEVNEKLFFGSGTQLSVL.

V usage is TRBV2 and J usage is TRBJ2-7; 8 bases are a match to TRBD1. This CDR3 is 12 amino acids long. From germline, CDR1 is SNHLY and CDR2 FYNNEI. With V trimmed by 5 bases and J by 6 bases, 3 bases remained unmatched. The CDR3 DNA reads TGTGCCAGCAGTCGGACAGGGTCCGAGCAGTACTTC. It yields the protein CASSRTGSEQYF.

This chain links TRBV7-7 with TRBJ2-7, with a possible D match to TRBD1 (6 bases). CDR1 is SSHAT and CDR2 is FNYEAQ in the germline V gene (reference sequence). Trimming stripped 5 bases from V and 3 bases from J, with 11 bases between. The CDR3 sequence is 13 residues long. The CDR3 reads CASSPIQGYEQYF. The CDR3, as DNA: TGTGCCAGCAGCCCGATACAGGGCTACGAGCAGTACTTC.

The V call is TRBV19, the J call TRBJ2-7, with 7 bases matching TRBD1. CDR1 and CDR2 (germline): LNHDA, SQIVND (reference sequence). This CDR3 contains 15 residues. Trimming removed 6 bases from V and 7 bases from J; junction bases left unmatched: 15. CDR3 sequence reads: CASSQGVTLLGEQYF. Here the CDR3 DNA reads TGTGCCAGTAGCCAGGGGGTTACTTTATTAGGAGAGCAGTACTTC.

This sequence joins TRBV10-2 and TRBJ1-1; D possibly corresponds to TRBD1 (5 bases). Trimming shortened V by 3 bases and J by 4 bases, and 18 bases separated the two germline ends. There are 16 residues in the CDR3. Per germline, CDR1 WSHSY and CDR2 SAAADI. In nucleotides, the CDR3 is TGCGCCAGCAGTGACGCGATGGGACCGAGTACCACTGAAGCTTTCTTT. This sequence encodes CASSDAMGPSTTEAFF.

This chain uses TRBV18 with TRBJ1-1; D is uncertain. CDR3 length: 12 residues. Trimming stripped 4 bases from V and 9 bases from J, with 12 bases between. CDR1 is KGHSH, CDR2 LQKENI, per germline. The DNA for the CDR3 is TGTGCCAGCTCACGGGAAGAGGTAAAAGCTTTCTTT. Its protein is CASSREEVKAFF.

The CDR3 DNA is TGTGCCAGCAGCAAAGGACCACCCCGCGGGTATACTGAAGCTTTCTTT. It codes for CASSKGPPRGYTEAFF. V is TRBV21-1 and J is TRBJ1-1. TRBV21-1 is reported as a pseudogene. The CDR3 runs to 16 residues.

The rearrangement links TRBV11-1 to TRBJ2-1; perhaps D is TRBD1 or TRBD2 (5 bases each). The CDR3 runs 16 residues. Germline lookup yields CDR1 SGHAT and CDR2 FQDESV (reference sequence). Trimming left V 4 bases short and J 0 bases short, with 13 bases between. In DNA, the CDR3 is TGTGCCAGCAGCTCTCGGGACGCGAGCTCCTACAATGAGCAGTTCTTC. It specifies CASSSRDASSYNEQFF.

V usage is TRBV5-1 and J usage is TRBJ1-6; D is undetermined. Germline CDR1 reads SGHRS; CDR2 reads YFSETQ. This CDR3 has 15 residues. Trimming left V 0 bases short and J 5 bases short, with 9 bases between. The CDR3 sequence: CASSLDYGDNSPLHF. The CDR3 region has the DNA TGCGCCAGCAGCTTGGACTACGGGGATAATTCACCCCTCCACTTT.

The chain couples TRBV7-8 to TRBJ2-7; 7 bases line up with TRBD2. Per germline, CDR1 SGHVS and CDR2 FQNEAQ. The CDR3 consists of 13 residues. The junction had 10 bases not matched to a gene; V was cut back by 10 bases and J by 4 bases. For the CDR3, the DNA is TGTGCCAACGAGCGGGATCATAGGTACGAGCAGTACTTC. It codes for CANERDHRYEQYF.